The 12 T cell receptor beta chains listed next were all sequenced from one sample in a study of blood T cell repertoires in COVID-19. Profiled with immunoSEQ multiplex PCR; TCRdb holds only in-frame clones, not every one. The sample contains about 170,000 clones, roughly 86% of which appear only once. The sequenced sample was peripheral blood. Every receptor here comes from a man between 65 and 85 years old with acute or convalescent COVID-19.

This chain joins TRBV6-5 and TRBJ2-5; weak D call: TRBD2 (5 bases). The V end lost 6 bases, the J end lost 0 bases, and 8 bases lay between the germline ends. The CDR3 has 13 residues. In germline, CDR1 is MNHEY, CDR2 SVGAGI. CDR3 in DNA: TGTGCCAGCAGCCTGGACTACCAAGAGACCCAGTACTTC. Translation: CASSLDYQETQYF.

This chain's CDR3 is CASSRQDSNTEAFF. The CDR3 nucleotides read TGCGCCAGCAGCAGACAGGACTCGAACACTGAAGCTTTCTTT. V usage is TRBV5-1 and J usage is TRBJ1-1; D might be TRBD1 (6 bases). V gave up 4 bases and J gave up 1 base, with 11 bases separating them. The CDR3 consists of 14 residues. Germline-derived CDR1 and CDR2 are SGHRS and YFSETQ.

The CDR3, as DNA: TGTGCCAGCAGCTTCGCTGGGGGGGTCACTGAAGCTTTCTTT. This sequence encodes CASSFAGGVTEAFF. The V gene is TRBV7-2, the J gene TRBJ1-1, with a possible D match to TRBD1 (5 bases). The germline CDR1 and CDR2 sequences are SGHTA and FQGNSA. The CDR3 contains 14 residues. V gave up 3 bases and J gave up 4 bases, with 12 bases separating them.

The rearrangement uses TRBV3-1 (or the pseudogene TRBV3-2) and TRBJ2-5; D remains unclear. The CDR3 length is 16 residues. The V end was cut by 2 bases, the J end by 1 base, with 14 bases between. The germline CDR1 and CDR2 sequences are LGHDT and YNNKEL (reference sequence). The chain's CDR3 is CASSQCLEKCQETQYF. CDR3 sequence (DNA): TGTGCCAGCAGCCAATGCCTAGAGAAGTGCCAAGAGACCCAGTACTTC.

The sample holds one count of this clone. The chain is built from TRBV20-1 and TRBJ1-6; no definite D call. V was clipped by 3 bases and J by 0 bases, with 9 bases between them. Per germline, CDR1 DFQATT and CDR2 SNEGSKA (reference sequence). This CDR3 comprises 15 residues. The CDR3 loop reads CSASGGSSYNSPLHF. Written as DNA, the CDR3 is TGCAGTGCTAGTGGAGGGAGCTCCTATAATTCACCCCTCCACTTT.

This clone is a singleton in its sample. This chain connects TRBV6-5 to TRBJ2-7; maybe TRBD1 (6 bases). There are 13 residues in the CDR3. Germline values: CDR1 MNHEY, CDR2 SVGAGI. V was trimmed by 5 bases and J by 2 bases, leaving 10 bases between them. CDR3 sequence (DNA): TGTGCCAGCAGTCCGACAGGCCCCTACGAGCAGTACTTC. This encodes CASSPTGPYEQYF.

The CDR3 bases are TGTGCCAGCAGTTTTCCGGGGAGGGAGCAGCCCCAGCATTTT. This translates into CASSFPGREQPQHF. The chain uses TRBV28 and TRBJ1-5; D not resolved. This CDR3 contains 14 residues. Germline CDR1 reads MDHEN; CDR2 reads SYDVKM. V was pared by 3 bases and J by 7 bases, with 13 bases between. The whole variable domain, remainder taken from reference TRBV28 and TRBJ1-5, is DVKVTQSSRYLVKRTGEKVFLECVQDMDHENMFWYRQDPGLGLRLIYFSYDVKMKEKGDIPEGYSVSREKKERFSLILESASTNQTSMYLCASSFPGREQPQHFGDGTRLSIL.

The chain couples TRBV2 to TRBJ1-4; D ambiguous. Germline values: CDR1 SNHLY, CDR2 FYNNEI. The CDR3 contains 14 residues. Between the trimmed V and J ends, which lost 4 bases and 8 bases, there was a span of 14 bases. In DNA, the CDR3 is TGTGCCAGCAGTGTAGTATGGGGAGAGGAAAAACTGTTTTTT. Translating it yields CASSVVWGEEKLFF. The full variable domain, in which reference TRBV2 and TRBJ1-4 provide the parts outside the CDR3, is EPEVTQTPSHQVTQMGQEVILRCVPISNHLYFYWYRQILGQKVEFLVSFYNNEISEKSEIFDDQFSVERPDGSNFTLKIRSTKLEDSAMYFCASSVVWGEEKLFFGSGTQLSVL.

This chain uses TRBV20-1 with TRBJ2-7; 12 positions match TRBD1. Looked up from germline, CDR1 is DFQATT and CDR2 is SNEGSKA (reference sequence). Germline trimming cut 3 bases from V and 4 bases from J; bases unmatched to any gene: 7. This CDR3 contains 15 residues. This CDR3 reads CSASLRDRGLYEQYF. DNA for the CDR3: TGCAGTGCTAGTTTGCGGGACAGGGGGCTATACGAGCAGTACTTC.

The chain employs TRBV30 and TRBJ1-1; D is perhaps TRBD1 (6 bases). The CDR3 covers 11 residues. The germline CDR1 and CDR2 sequences are GTSNPN and SVGIG (reference sequence). V dropped 4 bases and J dropped 8 bases, with 11 bases sitting between them. The CDR3 nucleotides are TGTGCCTGGACCCACCAGGGGGAAGCTTTCTTT. As protein: CAWTHQGEAFF.

V and J are TRBV19 and TRBJ1-5, with TRBD1 identical over 8 bases. The V and J ends lost 7 bases and 12 bases, in that order; junction bases with no gene match: 8. Germline V lookup: CDR1 LNHDA, CDR2 SQIVND (reference sequence). The CDR3 totals 12 residues. In DNA, the CDR3 is TGTGCCAGTAACAGGGGGTTTATGAGCCAGCATTTT. Its translation: CASNRGFMSQHF.

This chain connects TRBV6-5 to TRBJ2-1; perhaps TRBD2 as D (6 bases). Trimming stripped 6 bases from V and 8 bases from J, with 14 bases between. The germline gives CDR1 MNHEY, CDR2 SVGAGI. The CDR3 contains 13 residues. The CDR3 nucleotides are TGTGCCAGCAGACTTGGATGGGGGGATGAGCAGTTCTTC. It translates to CASRLGWGDEQFF.